This TCR beta chain is drawn from a study of shared T cell receptors in the human thymus. Germline-derived CDR1 and CDR2 are LGHNA and YNFKEQ. The CDR3 is 16 residues long. Trimming removed 1 base from V and 4 bases from J; junction bases left unmatched: 6. There are a few counts of this clone. Repertoires were generated with immunoSEQ multiplex PCR, while TCRdb's copy carries only in-frame clones and drops some. The sample carries 450,000 to 650,000 clones, about 80% recorded once. This sample was shared with a second study, whose subject was human thymus T cells. Per that paper: Immunologically healthy infants in Finland undergoing congenital heart defect surgery were the donors. The thymus tissue came from resections taken during corrective heart surgery. There appeared to be biased usage of V and J genes in thymic and blood repertoires. Thymic repertoires of unrelated individuals were reported in related research to overlap highly.

The V and J genes are TRBV4-2 and TRBJ1-2; 10 nucleotides line up with TRBD1. What was sequenced was thymocytes. The TCR sequence derives from a boy in the first two years of life with a congenital heart defect. CDR3 in amino acids: CASSQADRGLGYGYTF. DNA of the CDR3: TGTGCCAGCAGCCAAGCGGACAGGGGGTTAGGCTATGGCTACACCTTC.